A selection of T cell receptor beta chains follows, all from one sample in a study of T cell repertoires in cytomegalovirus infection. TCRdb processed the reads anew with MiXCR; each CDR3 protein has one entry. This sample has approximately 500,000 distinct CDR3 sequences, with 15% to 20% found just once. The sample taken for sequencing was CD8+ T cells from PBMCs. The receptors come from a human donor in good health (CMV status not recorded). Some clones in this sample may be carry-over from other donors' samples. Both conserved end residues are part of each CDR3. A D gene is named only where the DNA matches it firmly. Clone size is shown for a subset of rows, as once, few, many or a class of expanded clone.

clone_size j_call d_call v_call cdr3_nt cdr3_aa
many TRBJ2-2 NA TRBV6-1 TGTGCCAGCAGTGACGGAGGGGAGCTGTTTTTT CASSDGGELFF
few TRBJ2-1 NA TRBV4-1 TGCGCCAGCAGCCAGGGAGCTAATGAGCAGTTCTTC CASSQGANEQFF
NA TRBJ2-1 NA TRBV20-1 TGCAGTGCTAGAGGGACTCTCTACGTTTACAATGAGCAGTTCTTC CSARGTLYVYNEQFF
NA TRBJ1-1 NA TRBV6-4 TGTGCCAGCACCCGGGGGACGGGGAACACTGAAGCTTTCTTT CASTRGTGNTEAFF
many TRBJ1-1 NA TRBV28 TGTGCCAGCAGCCCAATTGGGGGCACTGAAGCTTTCTTT CASSPIGGTEAFF
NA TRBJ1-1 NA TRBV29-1 TGCAGCGTCCGAGCTAATGAAGCTTTCTTT CSVRANEAFF
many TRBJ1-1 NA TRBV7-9 TGTGCCAGCAGCTCTTCCAGGAACACTGAAGCTTTCTTT CASSSSRNTEAFF
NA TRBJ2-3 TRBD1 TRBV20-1 TGCAGTGCTAGAGATCTTGGACAGGGGACAGATACGCAGTATTTT CSARDLGQGTDTQYF
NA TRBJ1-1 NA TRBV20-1 TGCAGTGCTAGAGATAAAGTGTATATGGCTGAAGCTTTCTTT CSARDKVYMAEAFF
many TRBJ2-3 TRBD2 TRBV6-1 TGTGCCAGCAAGTCGTTTCCGGGACTAGCGGTCGGTTTGAACACAGATACGCAGTATTTT CASKSFPGLAVGLNTDTQYF
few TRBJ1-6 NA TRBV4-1 TGCGCCAGCAGCCAAGCTGACAGATTAACTCCAAATTCACCCCTCCACTTT CASSQADRLTPNSPLHF
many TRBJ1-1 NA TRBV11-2 TGTGCCAGCAGCTTAGATTGGGGAGGCCGCAAAACCGACGATAGTAACACTGAAGCTTTCTTT CASSLDWGGRKTDDSNTEAFF
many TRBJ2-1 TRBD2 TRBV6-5 TGTGCCAGCAGTTCCCTGGGGAGCGGGAGAAGCAATGAGCAGTTCTTC CASSSLGSGRSNEQFF
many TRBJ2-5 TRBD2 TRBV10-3 TGTGCCATCAGTGAGCCGACCACCGGGACTAGCGGGGGGGACCAAGAGACCCAGTACTTC CAISEPTTGTSGGDQETQYF
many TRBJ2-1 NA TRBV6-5 TGTGCCAGCAGTTACGGGGCAGGCCTTGTAATGAATGAGCAGTTCTTC CASSYGAGLVMNEQFF
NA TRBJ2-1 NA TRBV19 TGTGCCAGTAGTCTTTGGGGCCTACAGGAGGATGAGCAGTTCTTC CASSLWGLQEDEQFF
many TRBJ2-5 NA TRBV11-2 TGTGCCAGCAGCTTAGAGGTGGGGGGTCAAGAGACCCAGTACTTC CASSLEVGGQETQYF
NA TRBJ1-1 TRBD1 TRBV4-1 TGCGCCAGCAGCCTCAGACAGGGGGCGAACACTGAAGCTTTCTTT CASSLRQGANTEAFF
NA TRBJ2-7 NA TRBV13 TGTGCCAGCAGCCCCCCGGGGGCGGAGGAGCAGTACTTC CASSPPGAEEQYF
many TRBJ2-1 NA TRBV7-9 TGTGCCAGCAGCCCCGCCGGGCAGTTCTACAATGAGCAGTTCTTC CASSPAGQFYNEQFF
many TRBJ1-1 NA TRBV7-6 TGTGCCAGCAGCGTTGGTGCGGGCGCTGAAGCTTTCTTT CASSVGAGAEAFF
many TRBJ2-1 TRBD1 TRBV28 TGTGCCAGCAGTTCCGACAGGGTAGGCTCCTACAATGAGCAGTTCTTC CASSSDRVGSYNEQFF
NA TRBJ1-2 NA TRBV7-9 TGTGCCAGCAGCCCCCCCGGGGGGGGGCTGTCCTATGGCTACACCTTC CASSPPGGGLSYGYTF
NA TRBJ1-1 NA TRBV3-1 TGTGCCAGCAGCCCCGTGGCAGACGAGTACACTGAAGCTTTCTTT CASSPVADEYTEAFF
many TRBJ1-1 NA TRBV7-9 TGTGCCAGCAGCCAGGATACGTCGGAAGCTTTCTTT CASSQDTSEAFF
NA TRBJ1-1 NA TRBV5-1 TGCGCCAGCGCCAGGGCGGGCGAGAACACTGAAGCTTTCTTT CASARAGENTEAFF
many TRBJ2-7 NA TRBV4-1 TGCGCCAGCAGCCAAGTTGGCAGGGGCACCTACGAGCAGTACTTC CASSQVGRGTYEQYF
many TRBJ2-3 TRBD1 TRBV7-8 TGTGCCAGCAGCAGAGACAGGGGGAGTTCTACAGATACGCAGTATTTT CASSRDRGSSTDTQYF
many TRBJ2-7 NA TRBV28 TGTGCCAGCCGAGAGGTGGACGGAATCGAGCAGTACTTC CASREVDGIEQYF
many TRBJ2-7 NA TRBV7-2 TGTGCCAGCAGCTTAACGCCAACCTACGAGCAGTACTTC CASSLTPTYEQYF
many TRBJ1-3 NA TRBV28 TGTGCCAGCAGTTTAACAGTCTCTGGAAACACCATATATTTT CASSLTVSGNTIYF
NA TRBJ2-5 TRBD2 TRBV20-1 TGCAGTGCTAGAGATAAGGTAGCGGGAGGGCCGGAGGAGACCCAGTACTTC CSARDKVAGGPEETQYF
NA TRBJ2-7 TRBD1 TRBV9 TGTGCCAGCAGCGTAGGGGACAGCTACGAGCAGTACTTC CASSVGDSYEQYF
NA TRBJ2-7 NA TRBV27 TGTGCCAGCAGTCCACCCCACAGGGGACTCTACGAGCAGTACTTC CASSPPHRGLYEQYF
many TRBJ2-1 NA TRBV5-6 TGTGCCAGCAGCTCGGGGACTCCTAATGAGCAGTTCTTC CASSSGTPNEQFF
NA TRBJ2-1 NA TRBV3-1 TGTGCCAGCAGCCAAGACCGAGGTGCCCATAGGAATGAGCAGTTCTTC CASSQDRGAHRNEQFF